These 4 T cell receptor beta chains were all obtained from the same sample, sequenced in a study of T cells in Graves' hyperthyroidism and ophthalmopathy. Researchers amplified the TCR beta CDR3 regions from RNA transcripts. A first-round RT-PCR of the TCR CDR3 used the HTBI primer set. Each CDR3 protein is one row after TCRdb ran MiXCR on the multiplex PCR reads. The sample has 200,000 to 250,000 distinct CDR3 sequences; 16% are singletons. Sequenced sample: blood. These receptors all come from a woman aged 18-29 years with Graves' ophthalmopathy.

There are many counts of this clonotype. The chain recombines TRBV6-2 or TRBV6-3 with TRBJ2-7; tentatively, D is TRBD1 (6 bases). V was trimmed by 6 bases and J by 4 bases, leaving 19 bases between them. Germline V gene sequence: CDR1 MNHEY, CDR2 SVGEGT. The CDR3 contains 15 residues. The CDR3 is CASRYLQGFVYEQYF. The CDR3 DNA follows: TGTGCCAGCAGGTATTTGCAGGGGTTTGTGTACGAGCAGTACTTC.

This clonotype has a count of ten or more. V gene TRBV18 combines with J gene TRBJ2-1, with a possible D match to TRBD1 (5 bases). The germline V gene has CDR1 KGHSH and CDR2 LQKENI. Trimming took 6 bases from V and 6 from J, leaving 15 bases between them. This CDR3 is built from 14 residues. The CDR3 nucleotides are TGTGCCAGCTCTACCGCAGGGTCGGGCAATGAGCAGTTCTTC. Translation: CASSTAGSGNEQFF.

The sample holds many counts of this clonotype. The rearrangement joins TRBV4-1 to TRBJ2-7; 8 positions agree with TRBD1. V was pared by 1 base and J by 5 bases, with 7 bases of the junction left unmatched. The CDR3 runs to 15 residues. Germline V CDR1 and CDR2: MGHRA, YSYEKL. Here the CDR3 reads CASSQGTGRFHEQYF. DNA of the CDR3: TGCGCCAGCAGCCAAGGGACAGGGAGATTCCACGAGCAGTACTTC.

V and J are TRBV5-1 and TRBJ2-1, with TRBD2 matching over 9 bases. V gave up 5 bases and J gave up 6 bases; unmatched junction bases: 6. This CDR3 is 14 amino acids long. CDR1 and CDR2 (germline): SGHRS, YFSETQ. CDR3: CASRKGTSSNEQFF. CDR3 sequence (DNA): TGCGCCAGCAGAAAGGGGACTAGCAGCAATGAGCAGTTCTTC.